Here is one TCR beta chain with its context. These data originate in a study of technical replicates of blood from a handful of donors. This CDR3 contains 15 residues. V shed 5 bases and J shed 1 base, with 9 bases lying between them. Germline V lookup: CDR1 SEHNR, CDR2 FQNEAQ (reference sequence). Clones were read by immunoSEQ multiplex PCR, and TCRdb kept only the in-frame ones, dropping some. Among 100,000 or so clones listed, approximately 94% were seen once. The chain employs TRBV7-9 and TRBJ1-6; D unclear. Sequencing used T cells isolated from PBMCs. The sequence derives from a human donor in good health. The CDR3 loop reads CASSPASSYNSPLHF. The CDR3 nucleotides are TGTGCCAGCAGCCCTGCCAGTTCCTATAATTCACCCCTCCACTTT. Full variable domain (remainder filled in from reference TRBV7-9 and TRBJ1-6): DTGVSQNPRHKITKRGQNVTFRCDPISEHNRLYWYRQTLGQGPEFLTYFQNEAQLEKSRLLSDRFSAERPKGSFSTLEIQRTEQGDSAMYLCASSPASSYNSPLHFGNGTRLTVT.